This T cell receptor beta chain stems from a study of T cell clonality in common variable immunodeficiency. The length of the CDR3 is 15 residues. V was shortened by 4 bases and J by 7 bases, with 20 bases between the two germline ends. Germline CDR1 and CDR2: SGDLS and YYNGEE. Findings and limits, study-wide: Shared TCRbeta clones were fewer between CVID subjects than controls. Reportedly, TCR beta sequences from common variable immunodeficiency showed fewer deletions and N-nucleotide insertions. Compared with healthy controls, CVID subjects showed increased TCRbeta clonality, mostly in about a third. Links between repertoire features and CVID complications were heterogeneity-limited.

In this sample, this clone turned up many times. Its antigen is as yet unknown. The observed sequence ends 3 residues before the CDR3 terminus, with the missing tail filled in from the germline J gene. Clones were sequenced by immunoSEQ multiplex PCR, and TCRdb holds only the in-frame ones, with some missing. This sample carries some 38,000 clones and no singletons, and 0.8% to 1% goes to the top ten. The rearrangement joins TRBV9 to TRBJ2-5; possible D gene TRBD2, 6 bases. The specimen was peripheral blood mononuclear cells. This receptor was identified in a person aged 18 to 70 in good health. CDR3 in amino acids: CASSPRTGELGTQYF. The sequenced CDR3 bases are TGTGCCAGCAGCCCACGGACGGGGGAGTTGGGGACC. The full variable domain, with the rest looked up from reference TRBV9 and TRBJ2-5, is DSGVTQTPKHLITATGQRVTLRCSPRSGDLSVYWYQQSLDQGLQFLIQYYNGEERAKGNILERFSAQQFPDLHSELNLSSLELGDSALYFCASSPRTGELGTQYFGPGTRLLVL.